The 12 T cell receptor beta chains listed next were all sequenced from one sample in a study of regulatory T cells in long-lasting Graves disease (dated by TCRdb to the early 2020s). Explained via the paper, the time point label denotes: newly diagnosed GD, antithyroid drugs for less than 3 months. For both TCR sequencing and RNA sequencing, RNA was extracted from PBMCs using TRIzol. The library was made by multiplex PCR. Sequenced on an Illumina HiSeq 4000. CDR3 regions were amplified by Arm-PCR with iRepertoire HTBI primers to construct TCR beta libraries. Through fastp at Q25 and MiXCR, TCRdb rebuilt clones from the public reads, retaining in-frame beta chains. Rows with one shared CDR3 protein collapse into an entry with the most common genes and DNA. The sample table records fewer than 450,000 distinct CDR3 sequences; approximately 16% of these occur just once. About 7.6% of the sample is held by the ten biggest clonotypes.

This sample also belongs to another study, concerning T cells in Graves' hyperthyroidism and ophthalmopathy.

The material sequenced was peripheral blood mononuclear cells (PBMCs), taken at new diagnosis, from a patient treated with antithyroid drugs. These receptor sequences come from a woman in her 40s with Graves disease. Donor details come from another sample of the same person, matched by shared clones.

The chain couples TRBV6-1 to TRBJ1-1; tentatively, D is TRBD1 (6 bases). V dropped 6 bases and J dropped 1 base, with 21 bases sitting between them. The CDR3 is 17 residues long. The germline gives CDR1 MNHNS, CDR2 SASEGT. CDR3 residues: CASSAYRATRANTEAFF. For the CDR3, the DNA is TGTGCCAGCAGCGCTTACAGGGCCACACGGGCGAACACTGAAGCTTTCTTT.

DNA of the CDR3: TGTGCCAGCAGTTACTCGATTACGGGAACGGACGAGCAGTACTTC. This sequence encodes CASSYSITGTDEQYF. The gene calls are TRBV6-2 or TRBV6-3 and TRBJ2-7; weak D call: TRBD2 (5 bases). The CDR3 is 15 residues long. The V end lost 0 bases, the J end lost 5 bases, and 14 bases lay between the germline ends. CDR1 is MNHEY and CDR2 is SVGEGT in the germline V gene.

This clonotype was seen repeatedly, ten times or more. The chain carries TRBV6-1 and TRBJ2-7; D remains ambiguous. The CDR3 loop spans 14 amino acids. Germline V lookup: CDR1 MNHNS, CDR2 SASEGT. V was trimmed by 4 bases and J by 2 bases, leaving 12 bases between them. DNA for the CDR3: TGTGCCAGCAGTGCCCGACCGTATACCTACGAGCAGTACTTC. It codes for CASSARPYTYEQYF.

In its sample, this clonotype was seen many times. This rearrangement joins TRBV28 to TRBJ2-1; possibly TRBD2 for D (5 bases). Between the trimmed V and J ends, which lost 6 bases and 2 bases, there was a span of 23 bases. CDR1 is MDHEN, CDR2 SYDVKM, per germline. CDR3 length equals 18 residues. The CDR3 DNA follows: TGTGCCAGCAGGCTCCGGGCCCCGCGGGCTTTCACCTACAATGAGCAGTTCTTC. This translates into CASRLRAPRAFTYNEQFF.

Ten or more counts support this clonotype. The V and J genes are TRBV4-3 and TRBJ2-5, with a weak D call TRBD1 (6 bases). V was trimmed by 1 base and J by 2 bases, leaving 8 bases between them. The CDR3 extends over 14 amino acids. Per the germline V gene, CDR1 is LGHNA and CDR2 is YSLEER. The CDR3 reads CASSQAGEQETQYF. CDR3 DNA sequence: TGCGCCAGCAGCCAAGCAGGGGAACAAGAGACCCAGTACTTC.

Only a few counts were recorded for this clonotype. The CDR3 protein is CASSGSATYEQYF. CDR3 nucleotides: TGTGCCAGCAGTGGGTCGGCAACCTACGAGCAGTACTTC. The chain employs TRBV12-1 and TRBJ2-7. TRBV12-1 is tagged as a pseudogene. The CDR3 contains 13 residues.

On this clonotype itself: It may be a read error: a sequence one base away is much more abundant. This chain uses TRBV9 with TRBJ2-1; 13 nucleotides line up with TRBD2. From germline, CDR1 is SGDLS and CDR2 YYNGEE. The CDR3 is 17 amino acids. The DNA for the CDR3 is TGTGCCAGCAGCGTAGACCTCGGGACTAGCGGGAACATGGAGCAGCTCTTC. Its translation: CASSVDLGTSGNMEQLF.

This sequence joins TRBV10-2 and TRBJ2-1, with D possibly TRBD2 on 6 matching bases. The CDR3 sequence is 13 residues long. V lost 8 bases and J 15 bases, leaving 23 bases between the germline ends. Germline CDR1 reads WSHSY; CDR2 reads SAAADI. The CDR3 DNA is TGCGCCAGCCTAGGATCTAGCGAGGGTATGTGGTTCTTC. Residues: CASLGSSEGMWFF.

The rearrangement joins TRBV20-1 to TRBJ2-5; D possibly corresponds to TRBD1 (6 bases). V was clipped by 3 bases and J by 3 bases, with 14 bases between them. The V gene's germline CDR1 is DFQATT and CDR2 SNEGSKA (reference sequence). The length of the CDR3 is 14 residues. CDR3 coding DNA: TGCAGTGCTAGCCAGGGGCGGCATGAAGAGACCCAGTACTTC. Its translation: CSASQGRHEETQYF.

This clonotype came up many times. The V gene is TRBV27, the J gene TRBJ2-1; D tentatively fits TRBD1 or TRBD2 (5 bases each). In germline, CDR1 is MNHEY, CDR2 SMNVEV (reference sequence). The CDR3 covers 16 residues. The germline V and J ends were trimmed by 2 bases and 2 bases, with 13 bases remaining between them. The DNA for the CDR3 is TGTGCCAGCAGTTTAGCTGGGGGAGCGGCCTACAATGAGCAGTTCTTC. Amino acids: CASSLAGGAAYNEQFF.

The table lists this clonotype with many counts. The chain couples TRBV3-1 to TRBJ2-3; possibly TRBD2 for D (5 bases). With 0 bases removed from V and 2 bases from J, the gap between germline ends came to 15 bases. The germline gives CDR1 LGHDT, CDR2 YNNKEL (reference sequence). The CDR3 is 17 amino acids. The CDR3: CASSQDRGNVNTDTQYF. Here the CDR3 DNA reads TGTGCCAGCAGCCAAGATAGAGGGAACGTGAACACAGATACGCAGTATTTT.

This clonotype was observed many times. V usage is TRBV7-9 and J usage is TRBJ2-3; D may match TRBD1 or TRBD2 (5 bases each). Germline CDR1 SEHNR, CDR2 FQNEAQ (reference sequence). V lost 1 base and J lost 6, with 11 bases in between. This CDR3 spans 14 amino acids. The CDR3 DNA reads as TGTGCCAGCAGCTTAGTTGGGGGATTGGATACGCAGTATTTT. The encoded protein is CASSLVGGLDTQYF.